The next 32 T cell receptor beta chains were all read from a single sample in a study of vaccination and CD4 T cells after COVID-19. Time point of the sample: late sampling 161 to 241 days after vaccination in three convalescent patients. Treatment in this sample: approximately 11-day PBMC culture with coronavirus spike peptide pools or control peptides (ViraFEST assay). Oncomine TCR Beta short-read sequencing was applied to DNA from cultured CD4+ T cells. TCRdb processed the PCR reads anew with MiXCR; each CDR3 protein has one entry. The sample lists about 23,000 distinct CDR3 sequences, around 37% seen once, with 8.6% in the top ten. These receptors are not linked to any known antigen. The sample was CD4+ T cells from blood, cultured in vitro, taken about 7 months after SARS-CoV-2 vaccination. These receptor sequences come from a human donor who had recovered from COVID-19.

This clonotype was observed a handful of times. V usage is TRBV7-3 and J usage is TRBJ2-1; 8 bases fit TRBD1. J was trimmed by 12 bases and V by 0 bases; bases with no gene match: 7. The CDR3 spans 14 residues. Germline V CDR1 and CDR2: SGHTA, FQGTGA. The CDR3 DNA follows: TGTGCCAGCAGCTTAACAGGGCAGGGGGCACGGCAGTTCTTC. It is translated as CASSLTGQGARQFF.

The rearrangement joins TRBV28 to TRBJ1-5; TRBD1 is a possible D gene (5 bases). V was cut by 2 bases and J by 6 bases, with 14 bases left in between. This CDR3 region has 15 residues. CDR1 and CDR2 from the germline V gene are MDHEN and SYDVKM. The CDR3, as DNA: TGTGCCAGCAGTTTAGGGGCCGCCAGGCGTCAGCCCCAGCATTTT. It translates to CASSLGAARRQPQHF.

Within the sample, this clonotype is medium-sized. For the CDR3, the DNA is TGTGCCAGCAGACCAAACCAAGACTACGAGCAGTACTTC. This translates into CASRPNQDYEQYF. V gene TRBV27 combines with J gene TRBJ2-7, with D unclear. The V gene lost 6 bases and the J gene lost 3 bases, with 12 bases spanning the gap. The germline V gene has CDR1 MNHEY and CDR2 SMNVEV (reference sequence). CDR3 length: 13 amino acids.

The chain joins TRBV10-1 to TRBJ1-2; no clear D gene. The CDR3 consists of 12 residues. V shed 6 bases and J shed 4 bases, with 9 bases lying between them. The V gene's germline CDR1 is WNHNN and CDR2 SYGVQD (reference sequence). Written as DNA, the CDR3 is TGCGCCAGCAGCTCGTTCATCTATGGCTACACCTTC. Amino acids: CASSSFIYGYTF.

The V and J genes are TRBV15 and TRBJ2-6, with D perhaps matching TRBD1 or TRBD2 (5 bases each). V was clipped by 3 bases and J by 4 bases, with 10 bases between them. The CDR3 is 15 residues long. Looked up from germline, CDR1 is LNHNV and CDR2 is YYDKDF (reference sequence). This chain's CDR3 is CATSSGGAGANVLTF. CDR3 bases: TGTGCCACCAGCAGTGGGGGTGCCGGGGCCAACGTCCTGACTTTC.

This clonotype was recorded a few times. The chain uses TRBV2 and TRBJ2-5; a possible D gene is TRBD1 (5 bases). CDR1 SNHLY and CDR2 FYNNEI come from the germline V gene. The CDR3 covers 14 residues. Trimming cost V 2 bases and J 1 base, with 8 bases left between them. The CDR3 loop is CASSERTGQETQYF. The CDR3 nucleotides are TGTGCCAGCAGTGAACGAACAGGCCAAGAGACCCAGTACTTC.

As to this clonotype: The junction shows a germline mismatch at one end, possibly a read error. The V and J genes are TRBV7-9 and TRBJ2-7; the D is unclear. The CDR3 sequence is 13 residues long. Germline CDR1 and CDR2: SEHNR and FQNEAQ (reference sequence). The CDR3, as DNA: TGTGCCAGCAGCTTAGTTCCAGGCTACGAGCGGTACTTC. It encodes CASSLVPGYERYF.

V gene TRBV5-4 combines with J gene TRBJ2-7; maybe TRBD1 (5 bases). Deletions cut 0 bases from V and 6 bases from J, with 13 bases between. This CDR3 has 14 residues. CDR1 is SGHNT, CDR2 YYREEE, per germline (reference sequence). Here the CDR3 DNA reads TGTGCCAGCAGCTTGGAGGGAAGGGGTCGCGAGCAGTACTTC. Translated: CASSLEGRGREQYF.

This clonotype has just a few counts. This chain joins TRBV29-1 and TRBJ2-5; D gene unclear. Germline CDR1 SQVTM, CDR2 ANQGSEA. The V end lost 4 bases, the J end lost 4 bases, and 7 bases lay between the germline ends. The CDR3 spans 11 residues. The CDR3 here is CSVVSVETQYF. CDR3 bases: TGCAGCGTTGTTAGTGTAGAGACCCAGTACTTC.

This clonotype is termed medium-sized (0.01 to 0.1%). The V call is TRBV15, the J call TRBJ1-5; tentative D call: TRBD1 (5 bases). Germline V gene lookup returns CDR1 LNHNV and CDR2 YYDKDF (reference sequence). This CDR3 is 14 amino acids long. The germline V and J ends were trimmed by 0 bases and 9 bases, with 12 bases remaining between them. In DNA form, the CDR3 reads TGTGCCACCAGCAGAGATAATACCGGGGGGCCCCAGCATTTT. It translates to CATSRDNTGGPQHF.

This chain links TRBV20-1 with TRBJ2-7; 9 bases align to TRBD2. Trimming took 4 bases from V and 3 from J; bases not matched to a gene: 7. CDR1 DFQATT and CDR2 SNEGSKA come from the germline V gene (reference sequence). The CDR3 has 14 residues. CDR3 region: CSATKREAVYEQYF. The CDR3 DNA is TGCAGTGCTACTAAGCGGGAGGCCGTCTACGAGCAGTACTTC.

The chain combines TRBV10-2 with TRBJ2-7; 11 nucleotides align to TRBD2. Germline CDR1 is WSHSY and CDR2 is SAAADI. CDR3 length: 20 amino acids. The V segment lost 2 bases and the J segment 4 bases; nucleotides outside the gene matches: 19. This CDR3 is CASSETRGRLTSGSGYEQYF. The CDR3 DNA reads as TGCGCCAGCAGTGAGACAAGGGGAAGATTAACTAGCGGGAGCGGGTACGAGCAGTACTTC.

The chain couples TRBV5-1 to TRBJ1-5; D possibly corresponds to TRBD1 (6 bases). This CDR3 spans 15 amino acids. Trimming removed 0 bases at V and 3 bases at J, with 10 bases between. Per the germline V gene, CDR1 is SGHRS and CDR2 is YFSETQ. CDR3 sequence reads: CASSLDGQPNQPQHF. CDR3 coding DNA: TGCGCCAGCAGCTTGGACGGACAGCCCAATCAGCCCCAGCATTTT.

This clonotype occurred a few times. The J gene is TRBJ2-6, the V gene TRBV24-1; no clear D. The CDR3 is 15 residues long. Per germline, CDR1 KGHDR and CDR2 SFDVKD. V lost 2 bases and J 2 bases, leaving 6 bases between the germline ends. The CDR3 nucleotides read TGTGCCACCAGTGATTCCAATACTGGGGCCAACGTCCTGACTTTC. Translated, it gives CATSDSNTGANVLTF.

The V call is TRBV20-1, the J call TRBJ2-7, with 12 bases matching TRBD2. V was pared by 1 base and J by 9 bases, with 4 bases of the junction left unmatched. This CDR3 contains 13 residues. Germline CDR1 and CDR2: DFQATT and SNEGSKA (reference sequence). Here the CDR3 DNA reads TGCAGTGCTAGAGTTGCTAGCGGGAGGGTGCAGTACTTC. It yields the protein CSARVASGRVQYF.

The CDR3, as DNA: TGTGCCAGCAGACAGGGCGGGGGGAACACTGAAGCTTTCTTT. Amino acid sequence: CASRQGGGNTEAFF. The rearrangement joins TRBV6-1 to TRBJ1-1; D is possibly TRBD1 (6 bases). This CDR3 contains 14 residues. Germline-derived CDR1 and CDR2 are MNHNS and SASEGT. V was pared by 6 bases and J by 1 base, with 12 bases between.

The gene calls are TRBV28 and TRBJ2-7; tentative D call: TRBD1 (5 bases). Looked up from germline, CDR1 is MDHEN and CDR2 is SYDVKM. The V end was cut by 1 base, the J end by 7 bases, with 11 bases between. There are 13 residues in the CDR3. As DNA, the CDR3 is TGTGCCAGCAGTTTATATGGGGCAGGGGAGCAGTACTTC. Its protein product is CASSLYGAGEQYF.

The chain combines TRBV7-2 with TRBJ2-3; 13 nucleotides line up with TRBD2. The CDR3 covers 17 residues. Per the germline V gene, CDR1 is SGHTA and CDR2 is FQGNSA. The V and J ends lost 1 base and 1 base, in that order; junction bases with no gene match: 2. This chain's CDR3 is CASSLGTSGSGTDTQYF. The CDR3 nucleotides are TGTGCCAGCAGCTTAGGGACTAGCGGGAGTGGCACAGATACGCAGTATTTT.

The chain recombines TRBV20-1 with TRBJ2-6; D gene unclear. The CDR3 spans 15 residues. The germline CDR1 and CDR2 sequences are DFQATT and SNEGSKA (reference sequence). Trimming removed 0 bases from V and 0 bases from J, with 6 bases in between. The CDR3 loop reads CSARDPGSGANVLTF. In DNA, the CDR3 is TGCAGTGCTAGAGATCCAGGCTCTGGGGCCAACGTCCTGACTTTC.

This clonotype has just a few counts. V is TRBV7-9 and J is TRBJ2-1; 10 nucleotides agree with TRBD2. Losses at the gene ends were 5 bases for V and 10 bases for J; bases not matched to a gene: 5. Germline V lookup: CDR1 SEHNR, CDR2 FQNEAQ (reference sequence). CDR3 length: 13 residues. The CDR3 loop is CASSGWTSGEQFF. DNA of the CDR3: TGTGCCAGCAGCGGTTGGACTAGCGGAGAGCAGTTCTTC.

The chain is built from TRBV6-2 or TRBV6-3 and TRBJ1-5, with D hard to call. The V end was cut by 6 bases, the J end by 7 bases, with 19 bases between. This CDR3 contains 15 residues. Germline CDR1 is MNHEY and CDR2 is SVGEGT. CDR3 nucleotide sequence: TGTGCCAGCAGGTGGGCCAAGGGAGACGGCCAGCCCCAGCATTTT. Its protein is CASRWAKGDGQPQHF.

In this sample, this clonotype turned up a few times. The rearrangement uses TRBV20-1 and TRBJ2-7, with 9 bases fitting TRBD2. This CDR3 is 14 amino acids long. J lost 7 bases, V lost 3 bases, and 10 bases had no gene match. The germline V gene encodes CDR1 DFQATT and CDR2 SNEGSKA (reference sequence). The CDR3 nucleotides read TGCAGTGCTAGGGAATCTAGCGGGATCCAAGAGCAGTACTTC. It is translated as CSARESSGIQEQYF.

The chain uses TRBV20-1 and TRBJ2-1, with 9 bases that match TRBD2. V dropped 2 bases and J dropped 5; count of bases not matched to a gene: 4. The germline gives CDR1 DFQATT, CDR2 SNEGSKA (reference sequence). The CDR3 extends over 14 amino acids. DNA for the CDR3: TGCAGTGCTAGATTAAGCGGGAGGCACAATGAGCAGTTCTTC. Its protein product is CSARLSGRHNEQFF.

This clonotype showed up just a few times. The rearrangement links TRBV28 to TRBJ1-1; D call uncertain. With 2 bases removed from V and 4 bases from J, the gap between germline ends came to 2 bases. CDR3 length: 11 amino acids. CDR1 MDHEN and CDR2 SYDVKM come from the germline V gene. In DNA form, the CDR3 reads TGTGCCAGCAGTTTAACCACTGAAGCTTTCTTT. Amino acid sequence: CASSLTTEAFF.

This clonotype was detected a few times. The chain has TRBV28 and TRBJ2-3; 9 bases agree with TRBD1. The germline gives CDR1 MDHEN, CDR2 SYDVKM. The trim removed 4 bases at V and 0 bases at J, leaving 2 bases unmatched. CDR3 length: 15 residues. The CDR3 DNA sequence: TGTGCCAGCAGTTACGGGACAGGGAGCACAGATACGCAGTATTTT. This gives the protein CASSYGTGSTDTQYF.

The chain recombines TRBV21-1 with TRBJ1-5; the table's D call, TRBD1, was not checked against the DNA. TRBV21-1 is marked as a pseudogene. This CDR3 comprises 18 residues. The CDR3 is CASSNWTGDYKSNQPQHF. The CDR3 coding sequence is TGTGCCAGCAGCAATTGGACAGGGGACTACAAAAGCAATCAGCCCCAGCATTTT.

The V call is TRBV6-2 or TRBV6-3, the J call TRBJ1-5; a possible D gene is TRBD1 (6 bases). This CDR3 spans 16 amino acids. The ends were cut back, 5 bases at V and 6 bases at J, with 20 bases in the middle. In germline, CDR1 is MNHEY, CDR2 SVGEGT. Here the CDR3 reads CASSPLSFGGRQPQHF. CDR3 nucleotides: TGTGCCAGCAGTCCCTTATCCTTTGGGGGGCGTCAGCCCCAGCATTTT.

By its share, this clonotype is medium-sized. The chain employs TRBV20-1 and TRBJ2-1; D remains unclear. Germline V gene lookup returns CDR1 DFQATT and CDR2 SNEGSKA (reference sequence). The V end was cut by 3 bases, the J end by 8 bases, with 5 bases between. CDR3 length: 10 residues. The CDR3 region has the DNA TGCAGTGCTAGTCCGTATGAGCAGTTCTTC. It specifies CSASPYEQFF.

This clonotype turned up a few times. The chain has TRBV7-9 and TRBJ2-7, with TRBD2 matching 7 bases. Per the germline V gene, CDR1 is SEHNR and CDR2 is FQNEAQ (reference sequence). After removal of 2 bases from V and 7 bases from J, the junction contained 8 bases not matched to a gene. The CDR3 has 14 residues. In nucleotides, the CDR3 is TGTGCCAGCAGCTTACTGCGGGAGCATGGGGAGCAGTACTTC. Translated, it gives CASSLLREHGEQYF.

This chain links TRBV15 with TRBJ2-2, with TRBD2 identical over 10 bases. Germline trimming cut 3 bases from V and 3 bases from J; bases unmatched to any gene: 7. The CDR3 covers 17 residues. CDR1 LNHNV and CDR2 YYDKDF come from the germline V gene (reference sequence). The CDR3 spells CATSSLSGRADTGELFF. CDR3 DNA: TGTGCCACCAGCAGCCTCAGCGGGAGGGCCGACACCGGGGAGCTGTTTTTT.

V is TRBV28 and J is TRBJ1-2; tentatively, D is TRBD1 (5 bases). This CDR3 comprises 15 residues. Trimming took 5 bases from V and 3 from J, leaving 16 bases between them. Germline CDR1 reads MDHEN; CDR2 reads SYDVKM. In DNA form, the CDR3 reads TGTGCCAGCAGTCCACCGGACAAGAAATACTATGGCTACACCTTC. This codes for CASSPPDKKYYGYTF.

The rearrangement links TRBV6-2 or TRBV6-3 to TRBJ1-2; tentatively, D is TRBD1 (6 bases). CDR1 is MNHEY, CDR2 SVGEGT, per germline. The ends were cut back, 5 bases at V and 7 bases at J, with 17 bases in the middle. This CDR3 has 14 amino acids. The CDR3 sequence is CASSDWVGQTGYTF. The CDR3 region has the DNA TGTGCCAGCAGTGACTGGGTAGGACAGACTGGCTACACCTTC.